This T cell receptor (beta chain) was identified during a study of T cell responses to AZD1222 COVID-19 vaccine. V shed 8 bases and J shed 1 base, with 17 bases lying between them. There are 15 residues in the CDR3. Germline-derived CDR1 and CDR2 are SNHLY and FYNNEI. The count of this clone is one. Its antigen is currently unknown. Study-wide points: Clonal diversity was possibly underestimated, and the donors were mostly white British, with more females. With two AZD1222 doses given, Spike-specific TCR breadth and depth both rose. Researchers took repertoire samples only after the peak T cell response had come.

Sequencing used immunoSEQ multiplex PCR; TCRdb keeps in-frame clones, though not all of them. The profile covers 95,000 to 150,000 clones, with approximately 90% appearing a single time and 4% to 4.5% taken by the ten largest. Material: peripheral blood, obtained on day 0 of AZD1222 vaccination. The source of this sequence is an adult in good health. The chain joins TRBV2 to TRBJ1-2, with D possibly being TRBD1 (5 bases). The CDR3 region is CASGVTDAFNYGYTF. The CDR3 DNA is TGTGCCAGCGGGGTGACAGATGCATTTAACTATGGCTACACCTTC.